This TCR beta chain stems from a study of cytomegalovirus exposure and HLA in healthy donors. Study observations and caveats: Later work showed greater clonal expansion in HLA-associated TCR beta chains than in equally common others. There were several of the most significant clusters that appeared linked to common viral pathogens in a later analysis.

On this clone itself: No antigen is known for it.

The CDR3 spans 15 residues. Unmatched junction bases numbered 6, after V lost 4 bases and J lost 4 bases. The germline V gene encodes CDR1 SGHRS and CDR2 YFSETQ. The PCR employed 60 Vbeta primers together with 13 Jbeta primers. Assay used: immunoSEQ multiplex PCR; TCRdb lists only in-frame clones, some missing. The sample includes about 190,000 clones, around three quarters of them seen just once. The chain combines TRBV5-1 with TRBJ2-3, with 10 bases lining up with TRBD2. The specimen sequenced was PBMCs. The receptor's source is a boy between 5 and 17 years old in good health and CMV-seronegative. CDR3 nucleotide sequence: TGCGCCAGCAGCCCTACTAGCGGGGCACCAGATACGCAGTATTTT. It encodes CASSPTSGAPDTQYF.